What follows is one T cell receptor beta chain and its context. Its cognate antigen has yet to be identified. No base qualities exist here, and no much larger clone lies one base off it. Cut back by 5 bases and 2 bases, the V and J ends lie 11 bases apart. The CDR3 runs 14 residues from the cysteine to the phenylalanine. CDR3 DNA only is kept here, 42 bases in frame from base 1. Taken from the germline V gene (reference sequence), the CDR1 and CDR2 loops are LNHNV and YYDKDF. TCRbeta CDR3 regions were amplified from genomic DNA using the immunoSEQ Assay, a bias-controlled multiplex PCR. In the paper's pipeline: The number of nucleated cells in each sample was estimated from the amplification of reference gene primers within the assay. To quantify the absolute abundance of each unique TCRbeta CDR3 rearrangement, sequence reads were collapsed and filtered. For each sample, productive Simpson clonality was calculated as the square root of Simpson's diversity index over productive rearrangements. TCRdb holds this immuneACCESS table with in-frame rearrangements only. Some clones are missing; in checked studies, unresolved V genes explain under half, and the rest has no known cause. The V and J calls and clone size were taken over from that table, and D and trimming were inferred from the DNA. The sample records fewer than 150,000 clones, 83% of which are singletons. The top ten hold 15% to 20% of the sample.

The data are from a study of blood T cell repertoires in COVID-19 (TCRdb year 2020). The study in broad terms: Samples from collaborators originated in the United States, Italy and Spain and spanned both the acute and convalescent phases of COVID-19. The sample metadata nearly always contained a de-identified subject ID, COVID-19 status, age in years and sex. The samples were drawn from the first 160 participants of the ongoing ImmuneRACE study and from 950 to 1,500 subjects provided by 6 global collaborators. The material from the prospective study consisted of cDNA or gDNA derived from T cells, B-cell-depleted T cells, or PBMCs. The dataset comprised deeply sampled blood TCRbeta repertoires from subjects exposed to, actively infected with, or recovered from COVID-19. The repertoires were released in a freely available public database meant as a resource for research on the immune response to SARS-CoV-2. HLA class I and class II types, where available, came from metadata supplied by the sample provider rather than from assay-based typing. Paper-wide results and their limitations: Clinical and demographic metadata were provided uncurated, with the amount varying by source and participant.

In the prospective study, participants were roughly 18 to 95 years old, resided in about two dozen geographic areas of the United States, and were enrolled through a virtual design. In the prospective study, cohorts were assigned on the basis of participant-reported clinical history obtained from a screening survey and a study questionnaire. Recovered participants in ImmuneRACE Cohort 3 were defined as having two consecutive negative NP/OP PCR tests, clearance from a healthcare professional, or resolution of symptoms. In the prospective study, whole blood, serum and a nasopharyngeal or oropharyngeal swab were collected from each participant by mobile phlebotomists. Over a roughly two-month period, participants in the prospective study had the option of providing additional blood draws and questionnaires. Blood samples from the prospective study were shipped frozen or at room temperature prior to DNA extraction.

Sequencing was carried out using PBMCs or T cells enriched from blood (not recorded which). The rearranged segments are TRBV15 and TRBJ2-3, with no D gene named confidently. The sequence came from a young man who had recovered from COVID-19. The nucleotide sequence reads TGTGCCACCAGCGTCCACAGAGCCACAGATACGCAGTATTTT. Translated, it gives CATSVHRATDTQYF.